The 9 T cell receptor beta chains below come from one sample, sequenced in a study of CD8 T cells in Susac syndrome. The RNA input was about 0.5 to 1 ug, and it was reverse transcribed with random hexamers. Each CDR3 protein gets one entry after TCRdb re-called the immunoSEQ multiplex PCR reads with MiXCR. The sample consists of roughly 200,000 distinct CDR3 sequences, roughly 94% of them appearing once. Sequenced material: CD4+ T cells from PBMCs. Source of these receptors: a human donor in good health.

The J gene is TRBJ2-5, the V gene TRBV3-1; tentatively, D is TRBD1 or TRBD2 (5 bases each). With 0 bases removed from V and 5 bases from J, the gap between germline ends came to 19 bases. Per germline, CDR1 LGHDT and CDR2 YNNKEL (reference sequence). The CDR3 has 17 amino acids. For the CDR3, the DNA is TGTGCCAGCAGCCAAGAATGGAGAGGGGAACGCGGGGAGACCCAGTACTTC. It encodes CASSQEWRGERGETQYF.

CDR3 region: CASSLDGQPRSGNTIYF. The CDR3 nucleotides read TGCGCCAGCAGCTTGGATGGACAGCCCCGCTCTGGAAACACCATATATTTT. The V call is TRBV5-1, the J call TRBJ1-3; tentatively, D is TRBD1 (6 bases). CDR3 length: 17 amino acids. The V end lost 0 bases, the J end lost 0 bases, and 13 bases lay between the germline ends. Germline V gene lookup returns CDR1 SGHRS and CDR2 YFSETQ.

This chain joins TRBV29-1 and TRBJ2-1; 12 positions match TRBD2. V gave up 0 bases and J gave up 9 bases; unmatched junction bases: 9. This CDR3 spans 16 amino acids. CDR1 is SQVTM and CDR2 is ANQGSEA in the germline V gene. CDR3 amino acids: CSVEDAPTSGSAEQFF. CDR3 nucleotides: TGCAGCGTTGAAGACGCCCCGACTAGCGGGAGTGCTGAGCAGTTCTTC.

The chain joins TRBV30 to TRBJ1-2, with D perhaps matching TRBD1 (6 bases). Germline V CDR1 and CDR2: GTSNPN, SVGIG (reference sequence). The CDR3 runs 14 residues. The germline V and J ends were trimmed by 1 base and 8 bases, with 17 bases remaining between them. CDR3 nucleotide sequence: TGTGCCTGGAGTGCGAAACAGAGGGGGAAAGGCTACACCTTC. This gives the protein CAWSAKQRGKGYTF.

The J gene is TRBJ2-3, the V gene TRBV29-1, with D perhaps matching TRBD1 (6 bases). V lost 5 bases, J lost 8 bases, and 14 bases lay in between. The CDR3 length is 12 residues. Germline V CDR1 and CDR2: SQVTM, ANQGSEA. The CDR3 spells CSVHPQGATQYF. CDR3 in DNA: TGCAGCGTTCATCCACAGGGAGCTACGCAGTATTTT.

The rearrangement links TRBV3-1 to TRBJ2-2; D remains ambiguous. The germline CDR1 and CDR2 sequences are LGHDT and YNNKEL (reference sequence). The V gene lost 4 bases and the J gene lost 0 bases, with 9 bases spanning the gap. CDR3 length equals 15 residues. The CDR3 loop is CASSPGRTNTGELFF. The CDR3 coding sequence is TGTGCCAGCAGCCCCGGACGGACGAACACCGGGGAGCTGTTTTTT. The full variable domain, with the rest looked up from reference TRBV3-1 and TRBJ2-2, is DTAVSQTPKYLVTQMGNDKSIKCEQNLGHDTMYWYKQDSKKFLKIMFSYNNKELIINETVPNRFSPKSPDKAHLNLHINSLELGDSAVYFCASSPGRTNTGELFFGEGSRLTVL.

The chain is built from TRBV12-3 or TRBV12-4 and TRBJ2-5; no reliable D call. This CDR3 is 13 amino acids long. Trimming shortened V by 1 base and J by 2 bases, and 5 bases separated the two germline ends. CDR3 sequence reads: CASSLVAQETQYF. Here the CDR3 DNA reads TGTGCCAGCAGTTTAGTTGCACAAGAGACCCAGTACTTC.

The rearrangement uses TRBV9 and TRBJ2-5; 7 bases are a match to TRBD2. The V and J ends lost 2 bases and 4 bases, in that order; junction bases with no gene match: 8. Germline values: CDR1 SGDLS, CDR2 YYNGEE. There are 15 residues in the CDR3. CDR3 residues: CASSVGGSPVETQYF. CDR3 DNA sequence: TGTGCCAGCAGCGTCGGGGGGAGTCCAGTAGAGACCCAGTACTTC.

V is TRBV18 and J is TRBJ2-7; D not resolved. The CDR3 runs to 13 residues. In germline, CDR1 is KGHSH, CDR2 LQKENI. Trimming took 3 bases from V and 6 from J, leaving 12 bases between them. The DNA of the CDR3 is TGTGCCAGCTCACCCCCAGTGGTAGGCGAGCAGTACTTC. Translation gives CASSPPVVGEQYF. Full variable domain (missing parts from reference TRBV18 and TRBJ2-7): NAGVMQNPRHLVRRRGQEARLRCSPMKGHSHVYWYRQLPEEGLKFMVYLQKENIIDESGMPKERFSAEFPKEGPSILRIQQVVRGDSAAYFCASSPPVVGEQYFGPGTRLTVT.